Sequencing of this T cell receptor beta chain was carried out in a study of blood T cell repertoires in COVID-19. The wider study: Samples representing acute and convalescent COVID-19 were sourced from the United States, Italy and Spain. PBMCs, B-cell-depleted T cells, or T cells provided the cDNA or gDNA that made up the material.

The V gene lost 4 bases and the J gene lost 0 bases, with 7 bases spanning the gap. There are 14 residues in the CDR3. Per the germline V gene, CDR1 is MNHNY and CDR2 is SVGAGI (reference sequence). In the source study's methods: Reference gene primer amplification in the assay estimated nucleated cell counts. TCRdb's table, derived via immunoSEQ multiplex PCR, lists solely in-frame clones and lacks some. That table supplies the V and J calls and clone size; D and trimming were determined from the DNA. This table holds about 220,000 clones, 65% to 85% found once. This TCR was recovered from a human donor in a cohort sampled during active COVID-19. V gene TRBV6-6 combines with J gene TRBJ1-5; D remains ambiguous. The sequenced sample was peripheral blood. The CDR3 loop reads CASSLDYSNQPQHF. CDR3 coding DNA: TGTGCCAGCAGTTTAGATTATAGCAATCAGCCCCAGCATTTT.